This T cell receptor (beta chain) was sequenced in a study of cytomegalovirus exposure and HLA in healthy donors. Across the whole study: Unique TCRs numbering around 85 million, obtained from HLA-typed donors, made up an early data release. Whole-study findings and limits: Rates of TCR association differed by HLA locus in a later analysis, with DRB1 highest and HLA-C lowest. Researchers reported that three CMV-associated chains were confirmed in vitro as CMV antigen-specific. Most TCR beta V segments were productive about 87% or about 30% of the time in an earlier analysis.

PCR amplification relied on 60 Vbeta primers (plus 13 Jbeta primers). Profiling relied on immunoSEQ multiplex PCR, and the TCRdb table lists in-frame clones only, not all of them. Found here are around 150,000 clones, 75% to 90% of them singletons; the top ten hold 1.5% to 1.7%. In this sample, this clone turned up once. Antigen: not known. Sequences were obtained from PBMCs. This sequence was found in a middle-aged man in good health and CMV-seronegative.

CDR3 protein: CASSLQVQETQYF. For the CDR3, the DNA is TGCGCCAGCAGCTTGCAGGTTCAAGAGACCCAGTACTTC. The chain carries TRBV5-1 and TRBJ2-5; D is undetermined. Trimming removed 1 base from V and 2 bases from J, with 6 bases in between. The CDR3 runs 13 residues. The germline CDR1 and CDR2 sequences are SGHRS and YFSETQ.